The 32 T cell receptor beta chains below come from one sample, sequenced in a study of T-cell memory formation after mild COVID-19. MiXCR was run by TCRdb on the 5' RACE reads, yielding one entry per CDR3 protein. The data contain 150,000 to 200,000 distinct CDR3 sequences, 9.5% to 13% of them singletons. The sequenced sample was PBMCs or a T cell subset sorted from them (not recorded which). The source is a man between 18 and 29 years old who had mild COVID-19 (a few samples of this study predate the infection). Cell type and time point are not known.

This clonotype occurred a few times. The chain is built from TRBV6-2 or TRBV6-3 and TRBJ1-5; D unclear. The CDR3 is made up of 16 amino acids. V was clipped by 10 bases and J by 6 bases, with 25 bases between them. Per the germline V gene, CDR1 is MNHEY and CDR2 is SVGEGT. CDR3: CATARRRAVVSQPQHF. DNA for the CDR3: TGTGCCACCGCCAGGCGTCGGGCGGTGGTGAGTCAGCCCCAGCATTTT.

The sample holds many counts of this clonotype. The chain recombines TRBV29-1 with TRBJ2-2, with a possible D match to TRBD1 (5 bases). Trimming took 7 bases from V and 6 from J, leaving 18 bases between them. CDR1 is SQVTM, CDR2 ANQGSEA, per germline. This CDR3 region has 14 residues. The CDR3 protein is CSARQGSNPGELFF. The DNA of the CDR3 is TGCAGCGCCCGGCAGGGTTCAAACCCCGGGGAGCTGTTTTTT.

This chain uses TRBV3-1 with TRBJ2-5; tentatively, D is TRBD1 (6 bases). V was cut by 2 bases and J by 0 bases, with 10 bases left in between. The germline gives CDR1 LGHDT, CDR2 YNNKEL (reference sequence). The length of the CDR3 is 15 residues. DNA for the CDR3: TGTGCCAGCAGCCAAAGCTGGGGGCACCAAGAGACCCAGTACTTC. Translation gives CASSQSWGHQETQYF.

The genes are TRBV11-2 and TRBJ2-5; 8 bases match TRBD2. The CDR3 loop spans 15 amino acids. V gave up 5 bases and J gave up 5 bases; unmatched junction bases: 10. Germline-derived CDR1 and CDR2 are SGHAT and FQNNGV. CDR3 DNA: TGTGCCAGCAGCGCTCGGGGGGGCAACTGGGAGACCCAGTACTTC. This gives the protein CASSARGGNWETQYF.

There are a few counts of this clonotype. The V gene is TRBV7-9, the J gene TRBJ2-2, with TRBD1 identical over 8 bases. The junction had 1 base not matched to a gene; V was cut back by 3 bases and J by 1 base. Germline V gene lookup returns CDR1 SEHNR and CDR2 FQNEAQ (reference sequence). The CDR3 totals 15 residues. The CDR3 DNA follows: TGTGCCAGCAGCTTTGGGACAGGGAACACCGGGGAGCTGTTTTTT. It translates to CASSFGTGNTGELFF.

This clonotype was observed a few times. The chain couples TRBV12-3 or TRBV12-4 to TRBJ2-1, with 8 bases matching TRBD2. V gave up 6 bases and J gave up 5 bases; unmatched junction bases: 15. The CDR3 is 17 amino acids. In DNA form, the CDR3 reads TGTGCCAGCAGACCTCCAGAAGGGCGGGGGGCCAACAATGAGCAGTTCTTC. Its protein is CASRPPEGRGANNEQFF.

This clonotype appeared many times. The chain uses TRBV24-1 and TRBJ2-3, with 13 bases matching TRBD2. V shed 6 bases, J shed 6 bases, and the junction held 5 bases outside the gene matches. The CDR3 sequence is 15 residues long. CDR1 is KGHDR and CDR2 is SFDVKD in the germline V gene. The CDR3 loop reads CATSYGTSGVDTQYF. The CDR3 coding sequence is TGTGCCACCAGTTATGGGACTAGCGGGGTGGATACGCAGTATTTT.

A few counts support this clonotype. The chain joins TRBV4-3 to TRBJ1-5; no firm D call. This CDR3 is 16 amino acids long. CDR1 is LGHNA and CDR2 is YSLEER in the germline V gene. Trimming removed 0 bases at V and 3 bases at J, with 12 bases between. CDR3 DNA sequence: TGCGCCAGCAGCCAAGATAACGCCCTTTCCAATCAGCCCCAGCATTTT. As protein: CASSQDNALSNQPQHF.

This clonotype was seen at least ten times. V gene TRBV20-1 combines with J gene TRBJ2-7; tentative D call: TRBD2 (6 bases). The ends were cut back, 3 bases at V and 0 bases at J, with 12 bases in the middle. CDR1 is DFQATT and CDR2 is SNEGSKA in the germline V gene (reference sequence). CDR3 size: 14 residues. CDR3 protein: CSASGGLSSYEQYV. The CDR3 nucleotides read TGCAGTGCTAGCGGGGGTCTGAGCTCCTACGAGCAGTACGTC.

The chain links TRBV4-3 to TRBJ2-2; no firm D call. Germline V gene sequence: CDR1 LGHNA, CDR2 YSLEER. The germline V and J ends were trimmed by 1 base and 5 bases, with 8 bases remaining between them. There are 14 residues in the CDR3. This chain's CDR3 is CASSQGVRTGELFF. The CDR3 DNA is TGCGCCAGCAGCCAAGGTGTACGGACCGGGGAGCTGTTTTTT.

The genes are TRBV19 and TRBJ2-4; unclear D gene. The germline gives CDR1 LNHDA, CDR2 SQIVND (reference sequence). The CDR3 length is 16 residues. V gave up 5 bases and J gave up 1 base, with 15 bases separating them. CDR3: CASSEWTDVAKNIQYF. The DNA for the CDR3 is TGTGCCAGTAGTGAGTGGACGGACGTGGCCAAAAACATTCAGTACTTC. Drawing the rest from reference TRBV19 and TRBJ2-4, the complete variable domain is DGGITQSPKYLFRKEGQNVTLSCEQNLNHDAMYWYRQDPGQGLRLIYYSQIVNDFQKGDIAEGYSVSREKKESFPLTVTSAQKNPTAFYLCASSEWTDVAKNIQYFGAGTRLSVL.

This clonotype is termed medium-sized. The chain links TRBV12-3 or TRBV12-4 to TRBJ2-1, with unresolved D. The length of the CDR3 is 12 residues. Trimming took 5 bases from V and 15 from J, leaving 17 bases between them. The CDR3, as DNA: TGTGCCAGCAGTACATGGACCACTTCGGTGTTCTTC. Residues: CASSTWTTSVFF.

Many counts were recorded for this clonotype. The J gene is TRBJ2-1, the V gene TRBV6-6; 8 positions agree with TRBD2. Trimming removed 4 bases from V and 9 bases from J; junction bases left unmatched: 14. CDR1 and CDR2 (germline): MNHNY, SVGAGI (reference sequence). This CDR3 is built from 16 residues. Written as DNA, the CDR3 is TGTGCCAGCAGTTTGCCGGGACTAGGGCGGGTTGGTGAGCAGTTCTTC. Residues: CASSLPGLGRVGEQFF.

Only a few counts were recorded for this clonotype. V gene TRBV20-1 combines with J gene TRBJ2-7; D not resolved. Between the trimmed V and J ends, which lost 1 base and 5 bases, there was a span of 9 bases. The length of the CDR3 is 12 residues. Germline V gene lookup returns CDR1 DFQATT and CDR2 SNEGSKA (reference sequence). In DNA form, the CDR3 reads TGCAGTGCTAGAGGGCCCGGCGACGAGCAGTACTTC. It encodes CSARGPGDEQYF.

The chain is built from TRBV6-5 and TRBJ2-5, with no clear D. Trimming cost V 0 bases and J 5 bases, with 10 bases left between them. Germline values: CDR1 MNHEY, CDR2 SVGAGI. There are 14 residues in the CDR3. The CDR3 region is CASSYSLTWETQYF. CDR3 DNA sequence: TGTGCCAGCAGTTACTCCTTGACATGGGAGACCCAGTACTTC.

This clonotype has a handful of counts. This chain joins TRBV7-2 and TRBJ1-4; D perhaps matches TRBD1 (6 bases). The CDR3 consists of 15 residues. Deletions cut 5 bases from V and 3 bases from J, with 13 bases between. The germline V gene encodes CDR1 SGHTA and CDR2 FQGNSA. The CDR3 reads CASSPIAGANEKLFF. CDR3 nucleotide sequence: TGTGCCAGCAGCCCTATCGCAGGGGCTAATGAAAAACTGTTTTTT. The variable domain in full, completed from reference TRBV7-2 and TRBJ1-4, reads GAGVSQSPSNKVTEKGKDVELRCDPISGHTALYWYRQSLGQGLEFLIYFQGNSAPDKSGLPSDRFSAERTGGSVSTLTIQRTQQEDSAVYLCASSPIAGANEKLFFGSGTQLSVL.

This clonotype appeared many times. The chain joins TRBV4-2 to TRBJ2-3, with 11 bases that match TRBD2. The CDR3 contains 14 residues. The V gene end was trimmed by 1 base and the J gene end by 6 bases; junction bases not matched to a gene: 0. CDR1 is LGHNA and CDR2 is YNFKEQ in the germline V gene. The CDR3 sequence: CASSQGLAGDTQYF. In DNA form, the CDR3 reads TGTGCCAGCAGCCAAGGACTAGCGGGGGATACGCAGTATTTT.

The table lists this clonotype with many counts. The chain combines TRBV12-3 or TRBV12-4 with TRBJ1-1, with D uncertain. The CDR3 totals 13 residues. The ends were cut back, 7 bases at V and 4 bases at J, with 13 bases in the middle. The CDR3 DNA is TGTGCCAGCACTTCAGGATTGGGCACTGAAGCTTTCTTT. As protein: CASTSGLGTEAFF.

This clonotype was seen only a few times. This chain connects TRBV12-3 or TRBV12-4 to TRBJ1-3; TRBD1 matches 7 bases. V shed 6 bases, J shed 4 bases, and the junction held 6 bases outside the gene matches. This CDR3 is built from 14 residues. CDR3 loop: CASSLGQLGNTIYF. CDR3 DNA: TGTGCCAGCAGCTTGGGACAGCTAGGAAACACCATATATTTT.

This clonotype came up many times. The CDR3 region is CASSFSGSSETQYF. CDR3 DNA: TGTGCCAGCAGCTTCTCAGGGTCGTCGGAGACCCAGTACTTC. The chain carries TRBV5-6 and TRBJ2-5; tentative D call: TRBD1 (5 bases). Germline V gene sequence: CDR1 SGHDT, CDR2 YYEEEE. Trimming took 2 bases from V and 5 from J, leaving 13 bases between them. This CDR3 has 14 residues.

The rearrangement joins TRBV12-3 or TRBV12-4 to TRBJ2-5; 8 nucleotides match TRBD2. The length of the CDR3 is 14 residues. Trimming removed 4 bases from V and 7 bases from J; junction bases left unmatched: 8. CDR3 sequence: CASSSEAGVRTQYF. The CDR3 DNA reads TGTGCCAGCAGTTCAGAAGCGGGGGTGCGGACCCAGTACTTC.

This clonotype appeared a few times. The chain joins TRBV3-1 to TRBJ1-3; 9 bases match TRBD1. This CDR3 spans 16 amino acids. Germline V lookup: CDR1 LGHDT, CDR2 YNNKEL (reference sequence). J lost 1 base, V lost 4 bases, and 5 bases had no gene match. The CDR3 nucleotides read TGTGCCAGCAGCCCCACAGGGGGCGCATCTGGAAACACCATATATTTT. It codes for CASSPTGGASGNTIYF.

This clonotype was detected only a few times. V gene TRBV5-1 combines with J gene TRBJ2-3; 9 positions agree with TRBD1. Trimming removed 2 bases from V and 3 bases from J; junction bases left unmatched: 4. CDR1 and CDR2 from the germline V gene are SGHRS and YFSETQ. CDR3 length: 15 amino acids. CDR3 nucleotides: TGCGCCAGCAGCTTCGGGACAGGGCGGACAGATACGCAGTATTTT. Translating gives CASSFGTGRTDTQYF.

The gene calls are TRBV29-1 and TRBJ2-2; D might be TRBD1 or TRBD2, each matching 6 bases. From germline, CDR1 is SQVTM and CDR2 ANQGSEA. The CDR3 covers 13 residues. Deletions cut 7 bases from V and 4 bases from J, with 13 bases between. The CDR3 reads CSGGGPGTGELFF. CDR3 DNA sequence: TGCAGCGGTGGGGGGCCGGGCACCGGGGAGCTGTTTTTT.

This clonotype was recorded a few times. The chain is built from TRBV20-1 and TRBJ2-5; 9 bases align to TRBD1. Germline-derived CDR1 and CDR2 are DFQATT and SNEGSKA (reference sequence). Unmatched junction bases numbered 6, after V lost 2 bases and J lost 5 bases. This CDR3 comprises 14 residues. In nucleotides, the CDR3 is TGCAGTGCTAGAAGGCCGGGGACAGGGGAGACCCAGTACTTC. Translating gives CSARRPGTGETQYF.

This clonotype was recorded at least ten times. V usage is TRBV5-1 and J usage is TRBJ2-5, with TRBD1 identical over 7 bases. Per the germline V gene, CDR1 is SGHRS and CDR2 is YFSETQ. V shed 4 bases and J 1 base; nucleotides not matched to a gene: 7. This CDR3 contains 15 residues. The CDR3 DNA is TGCGCCAGCAGCCCCCCCGGACAGGCCCAAGAGACCCAGTACTTC. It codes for CASSPPGQAQETQYF. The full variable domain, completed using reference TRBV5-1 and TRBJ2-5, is KAGVTQTPRYLIKTRGQQVTLSCSPISGHRSVSWYQQTPGQGLQFLFEYFSETQRNKGNFPGRFSGRQFSNSRSEMNVSTLELGDSALYLCASSPPGQAQETQYFGPGTRLLVL.

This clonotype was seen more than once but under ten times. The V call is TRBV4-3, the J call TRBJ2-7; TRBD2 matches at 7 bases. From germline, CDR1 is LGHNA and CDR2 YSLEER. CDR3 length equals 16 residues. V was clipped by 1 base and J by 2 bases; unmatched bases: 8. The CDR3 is CASSQVGTSEPYEQYF. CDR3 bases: TGCGCCAGCAGCCAAGTGGGTACTAGCGAGCCCTACGAGCAGTACTTC.

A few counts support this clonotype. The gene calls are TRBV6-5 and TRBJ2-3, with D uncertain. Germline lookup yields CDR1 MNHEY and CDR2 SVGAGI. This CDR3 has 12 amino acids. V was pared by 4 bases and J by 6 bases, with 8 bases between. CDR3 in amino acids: CASSSLGDTQYF. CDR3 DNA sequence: TGTGCCAGCAGTTCATTAGGGGATACGCAGTATTTT.

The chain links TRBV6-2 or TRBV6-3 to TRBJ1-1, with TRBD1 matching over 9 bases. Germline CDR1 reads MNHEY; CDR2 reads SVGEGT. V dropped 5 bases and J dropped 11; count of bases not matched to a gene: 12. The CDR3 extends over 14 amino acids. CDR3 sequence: CASSDQGTGKVAFF. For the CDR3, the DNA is TGTGCCAGCAGTGACCAAGGGACAGGGAAAGTGGCTTTCTTT.

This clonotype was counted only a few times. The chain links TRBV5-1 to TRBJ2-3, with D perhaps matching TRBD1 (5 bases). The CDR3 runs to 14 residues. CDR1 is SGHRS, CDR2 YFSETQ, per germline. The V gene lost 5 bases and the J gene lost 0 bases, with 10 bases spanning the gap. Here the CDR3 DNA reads TGCGCCAGCAGACCCGACAGTAGCACAGATACGCAGTATTTT. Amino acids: CASRPDSSTDTQYF.

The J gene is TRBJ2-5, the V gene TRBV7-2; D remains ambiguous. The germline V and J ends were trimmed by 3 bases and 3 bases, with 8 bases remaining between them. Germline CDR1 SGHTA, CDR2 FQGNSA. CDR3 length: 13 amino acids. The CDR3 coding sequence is TGTGCCAGCAGCTTCGTTAGGGAAGAGACCCAGTACTTC. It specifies CASSFVREETQYF.

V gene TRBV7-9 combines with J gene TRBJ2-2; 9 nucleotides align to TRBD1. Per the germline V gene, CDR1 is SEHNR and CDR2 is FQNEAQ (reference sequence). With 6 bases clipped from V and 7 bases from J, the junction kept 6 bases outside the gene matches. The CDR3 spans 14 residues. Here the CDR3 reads CASSSGQGYGELFF. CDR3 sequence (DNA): TGTGCCAGCAGTTCGGGACAGGGATACGGGGAGCTGTTTTTT.